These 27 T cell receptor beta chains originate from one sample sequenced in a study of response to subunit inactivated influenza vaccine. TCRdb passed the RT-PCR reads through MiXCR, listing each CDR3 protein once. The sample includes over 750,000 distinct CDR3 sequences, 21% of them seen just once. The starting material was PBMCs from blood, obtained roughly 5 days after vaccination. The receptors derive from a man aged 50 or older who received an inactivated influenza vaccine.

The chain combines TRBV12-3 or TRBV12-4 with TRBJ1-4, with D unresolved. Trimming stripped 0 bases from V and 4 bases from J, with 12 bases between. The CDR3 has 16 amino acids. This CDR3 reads CASSLAVASVNEKLFF. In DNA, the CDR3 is TGTGCCAGCAGTTTAGCGGTAGCATCGGTTAATGAAAAACTGTTTTTT.

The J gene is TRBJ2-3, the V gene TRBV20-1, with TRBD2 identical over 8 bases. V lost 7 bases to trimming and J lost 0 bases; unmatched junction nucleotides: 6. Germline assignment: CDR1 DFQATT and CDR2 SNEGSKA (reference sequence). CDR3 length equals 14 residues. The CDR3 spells CSGVAGSSTDTQYF. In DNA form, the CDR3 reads TGCAGTGGAGTAGCGGGGTCTAGCACAGATACGCAGTATTTT.

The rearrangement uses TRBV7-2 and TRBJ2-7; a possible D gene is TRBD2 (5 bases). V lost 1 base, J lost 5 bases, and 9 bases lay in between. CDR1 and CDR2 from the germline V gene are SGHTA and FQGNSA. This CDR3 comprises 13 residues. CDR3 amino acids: CASSLGTRDEQYF. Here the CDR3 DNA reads TGTGCCAGCAGCTTAGGAACTAGGGACGAGCAGTACTTC.

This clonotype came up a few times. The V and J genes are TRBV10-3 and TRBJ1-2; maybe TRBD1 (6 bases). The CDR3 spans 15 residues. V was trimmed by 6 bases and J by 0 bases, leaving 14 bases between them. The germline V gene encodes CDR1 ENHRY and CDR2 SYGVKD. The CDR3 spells CAIRTSPGANYGYTF. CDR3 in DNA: TGTGCCATCAGGACCTCCCCAGGGGCTAACTATGGCTACACCTTC.

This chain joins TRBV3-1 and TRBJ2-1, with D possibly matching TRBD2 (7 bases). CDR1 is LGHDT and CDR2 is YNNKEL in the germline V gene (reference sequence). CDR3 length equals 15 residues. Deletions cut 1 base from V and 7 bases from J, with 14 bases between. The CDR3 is CASSQGGGGGNEQFF. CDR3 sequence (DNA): TGTGCCAGCAGCCAAGGGGGGGGAGGGGGAAATGAGCAGTTCTTC.

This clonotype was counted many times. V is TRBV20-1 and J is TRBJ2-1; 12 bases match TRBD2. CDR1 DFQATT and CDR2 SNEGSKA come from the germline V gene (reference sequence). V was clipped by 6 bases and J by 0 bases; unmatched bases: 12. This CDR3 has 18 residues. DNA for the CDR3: TGCAGTGCCGACTCGCTAGGACTAGCGGGGAGCTCCTACAATGAGCAGTTCTTC. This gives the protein CSADSLGLAGSSYNEQFF.

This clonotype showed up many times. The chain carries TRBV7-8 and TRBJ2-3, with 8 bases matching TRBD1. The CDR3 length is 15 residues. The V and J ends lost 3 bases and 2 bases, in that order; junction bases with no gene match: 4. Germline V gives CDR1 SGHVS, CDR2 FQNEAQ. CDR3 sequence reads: CASSLGQVLTDTQYF. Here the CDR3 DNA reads TGTGCCAGCAGCTTGGGACAGGTACTCACAGATACGCAGTATTTT.

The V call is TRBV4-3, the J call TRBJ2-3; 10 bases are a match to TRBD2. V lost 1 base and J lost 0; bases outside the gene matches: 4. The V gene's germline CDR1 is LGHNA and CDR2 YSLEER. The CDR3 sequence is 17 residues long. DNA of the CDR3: TGCGCCAGCAGCCAAGGGACTAGCGGACCTAGCACAGATACGCAGTATTTT. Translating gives CASSQGTSGPSTDTQYF.

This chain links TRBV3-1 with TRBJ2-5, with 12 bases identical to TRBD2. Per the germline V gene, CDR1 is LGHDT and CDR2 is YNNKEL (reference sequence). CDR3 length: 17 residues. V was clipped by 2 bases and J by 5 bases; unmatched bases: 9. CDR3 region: CASSQPLSTSGSETQYF. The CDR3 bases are TGTGCCAGCAGCCAACCCCTCTCGACTAGCGGGAGTGAGACCCAGTACTTC.

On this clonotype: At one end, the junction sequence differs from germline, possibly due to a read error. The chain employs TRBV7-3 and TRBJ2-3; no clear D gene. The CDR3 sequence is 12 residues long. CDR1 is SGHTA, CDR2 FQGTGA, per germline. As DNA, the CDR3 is TGTGCCAGCAGCCCTTCCACAGATAAGCAGTATTTT. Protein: CASSPSTDKQYF.

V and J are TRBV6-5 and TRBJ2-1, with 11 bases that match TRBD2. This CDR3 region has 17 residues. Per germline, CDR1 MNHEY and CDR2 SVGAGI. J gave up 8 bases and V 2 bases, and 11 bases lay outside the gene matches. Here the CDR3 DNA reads TGTGCCAGCAGTTACGGGGTAGCGGGAGGGAAACTCGATGAGCAGTTCTTC. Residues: CASSYGVAGGKLDEQFF.

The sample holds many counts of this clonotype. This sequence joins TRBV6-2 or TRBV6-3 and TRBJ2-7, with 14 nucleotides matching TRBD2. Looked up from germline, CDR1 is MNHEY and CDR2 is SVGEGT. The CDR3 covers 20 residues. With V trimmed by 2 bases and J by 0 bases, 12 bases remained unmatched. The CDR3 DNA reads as TGTGCCAGCAGTTACCACACGGGACTAGCGGGGGCCCCCTTCTCCTACGAGCAGTACTTC. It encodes CASSYHTGLAGAPFSYEQYF.

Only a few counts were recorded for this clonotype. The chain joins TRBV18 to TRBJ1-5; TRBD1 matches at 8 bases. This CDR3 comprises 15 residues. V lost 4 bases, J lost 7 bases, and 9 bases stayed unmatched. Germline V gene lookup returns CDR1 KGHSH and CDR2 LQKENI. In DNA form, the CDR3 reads TGTGCCAGCTCACACGAGGACAGGGTAGGACAGCCCCAGCATTTT. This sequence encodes CASSHEDRVGQPQHF.

The CDR3: CASSQGRGLSYEQYF. The CDR3 region has the DNA TGTGCCAGCAGCCAAGGTAGGGGGTTGTCATACGAGCAGTACTTC. V is TRBV3-1 and J is TRBJ2-7; perhaps TRBD1 as D (6 bases). Per the germline V gene, CDR1 is LGHDT and CDR2 is YNNKEL (reference sequence). The CDR3 length is 15 residues. V lost 1 base and J lost 4, with 14 bases in between.

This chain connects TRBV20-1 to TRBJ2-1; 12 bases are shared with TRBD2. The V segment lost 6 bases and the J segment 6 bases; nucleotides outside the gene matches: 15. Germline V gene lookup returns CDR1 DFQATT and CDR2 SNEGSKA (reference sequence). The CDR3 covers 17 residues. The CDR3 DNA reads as TGCAGTGCCCCCCCTCGGTCTAGCGGGGGGGCCGGCAATGAGCAGTTCTTC. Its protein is CSAPPRSSGGAGNEQFF.

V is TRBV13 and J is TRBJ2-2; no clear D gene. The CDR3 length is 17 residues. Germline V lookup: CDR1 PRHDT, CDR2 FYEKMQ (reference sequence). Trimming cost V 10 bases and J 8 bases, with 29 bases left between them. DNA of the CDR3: TGTGCCATCAATCACCGGACCAAAATCAAAGCCTCGGGGGAGCTGTTTTTT. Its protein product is CAINHRTKIKASGELFF.

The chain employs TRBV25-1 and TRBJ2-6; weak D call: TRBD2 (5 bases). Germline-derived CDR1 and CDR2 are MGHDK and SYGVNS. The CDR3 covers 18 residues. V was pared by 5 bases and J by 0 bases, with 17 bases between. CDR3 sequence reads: CASSPQAGTSSGANVLTF. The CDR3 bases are TGTGCCAGCAGTCCCCAGGCGGGCACTTCCTCTGGGGCCAACGTCCTGACTTTC. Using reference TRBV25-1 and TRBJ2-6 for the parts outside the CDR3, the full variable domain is EADIYQTPRYLVIGTGKKITLECSQTMGHDKMYWYQQDPGMELHLIHYSYGVNSTEKGDLSSESTVSRIRTEHFPLTLESARPSHTSQYLCASSPQAGTSSGANVLTFGAGSRLTVL.

CDR3 sequence reads: CASSDILAGGTDTQYF. The CDR3 nucleotides are TGTGCCAGCAGCGACATACTAGCGGGTGGGACAGATACGCAGTATTTT. The gene calls are TRBV7-9 and TRBJ2-3, with 9 bases identical to TRBD2. Per the germline V gene, CDR1 is SEHNR and CDR2 is FQNEAQ (reference sequence). Unmatched junction bases numbered 9, after V lost 5 bases and J lost 3 bases. The CDR3 runs 16 residues.

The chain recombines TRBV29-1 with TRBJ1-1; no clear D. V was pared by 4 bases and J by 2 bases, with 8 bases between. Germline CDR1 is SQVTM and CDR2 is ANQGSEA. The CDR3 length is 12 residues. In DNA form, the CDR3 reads TGCAGCGTTGCGGGGTTTAACACTGAAGCTTTCTTT. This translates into CSVAGFNTEAFF.

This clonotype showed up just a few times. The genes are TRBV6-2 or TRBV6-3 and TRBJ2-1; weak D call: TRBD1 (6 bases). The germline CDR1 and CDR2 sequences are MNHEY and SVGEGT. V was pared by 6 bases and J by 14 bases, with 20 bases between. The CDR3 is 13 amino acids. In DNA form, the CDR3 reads TGTGCCAGCAGCATTACTGGACAGTTGCGTAAGTTCTTC. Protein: CASSITGQLRKFF.

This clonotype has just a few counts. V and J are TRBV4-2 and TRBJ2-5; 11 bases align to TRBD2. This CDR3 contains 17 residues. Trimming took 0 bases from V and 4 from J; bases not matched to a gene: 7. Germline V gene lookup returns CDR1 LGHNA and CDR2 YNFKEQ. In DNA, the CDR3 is TGTGCCAGCAGCCAAGATATAGCGGGAGGGCAGCGAGAGACCCAGTACTTC. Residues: CASSQDIAGGQRETQYF.

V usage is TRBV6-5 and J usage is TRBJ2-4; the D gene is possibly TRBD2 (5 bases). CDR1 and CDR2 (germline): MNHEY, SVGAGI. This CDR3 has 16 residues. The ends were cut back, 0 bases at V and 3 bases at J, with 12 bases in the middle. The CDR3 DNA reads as TGTGCCAGCAGTTACTCGAGGGAACTTGGCAAAAACATTCAGTACTTC. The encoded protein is CASSYSRELGKNIQYF.

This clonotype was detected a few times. The CDR3 loop reads CASSPLNGELFF. As DNA, the CDR3 is TGTGCCAGCAGCCCGCTAAACGGGGAACTGTTTTTT. The chain recombines TRBV12-3 or TRBV12-4 with TRBJ1-4; D unresolved. Trimming removed 6 bases at V and 12 bases at J, with 14 bases between. The CDR3 consists of 12 residues.

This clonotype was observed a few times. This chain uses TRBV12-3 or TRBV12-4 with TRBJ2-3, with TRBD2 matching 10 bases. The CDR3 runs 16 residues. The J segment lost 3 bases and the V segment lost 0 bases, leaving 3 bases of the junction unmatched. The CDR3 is CASSLASGRGTDTQYF. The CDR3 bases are TGTGCCAGCAGTTTAGCCAGCGGGAGGGGGACAGATACGCAGTATTTT.

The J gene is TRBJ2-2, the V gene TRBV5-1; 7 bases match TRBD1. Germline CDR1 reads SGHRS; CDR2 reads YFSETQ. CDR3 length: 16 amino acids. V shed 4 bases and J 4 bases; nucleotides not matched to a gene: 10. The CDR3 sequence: CASSPTGETVTGELFF. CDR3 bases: TGCGCCAGCAGCCCTACAGGGGAAACTGTCACCGGGGAGCTGTTTTTT.

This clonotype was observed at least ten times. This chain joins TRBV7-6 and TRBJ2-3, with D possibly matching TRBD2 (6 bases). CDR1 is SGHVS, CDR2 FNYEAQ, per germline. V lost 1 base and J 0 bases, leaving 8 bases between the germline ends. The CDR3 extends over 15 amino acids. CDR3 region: CASSLVGTSTDTQYF. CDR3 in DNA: TGTGCCAGCAGCTTAGTAGGGACTAGCACAGATACGCAGTATTTT.

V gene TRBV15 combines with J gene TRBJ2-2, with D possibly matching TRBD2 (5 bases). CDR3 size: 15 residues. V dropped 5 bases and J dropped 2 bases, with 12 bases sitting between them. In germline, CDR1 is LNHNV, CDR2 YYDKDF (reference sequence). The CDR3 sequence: CATSRGSGNTGELFF. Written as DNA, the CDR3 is TGTGCCACCAGCCGCGGATCGGGAAACACCGGGGAGCTGTTTTTT.